The 28 T cell receptor beta chains reported below all come from one sample, sequenced in a study of cytomegalovirus exposure and HLA in healthy donors. Researchers ran the PCR with 60 Vbeta and 13 Jbeta primers. TCRdb keeps only in-frame clones here, not all; method: immunoSEQ multiplex PCR. The repertoire has roughly 120,000 clones, about four fifths of them found once; the top ten carry 4.5% to 5.5%. The material sequenced was PBMCs. The source of these receptors is a young man in good health and CMV-seronegative.

The rearrangement uses TRBV7-2 and TRBJ1-5; D is possibly TRBD1 (5 bases). CDR3 size: 14 residues. Trimming stripped 5 bases from V and 3 bases from J, with 11 bases between. Germline CDR1 SGHTA, CDR2 FQGNSA. The CDR3 protein is CASSPGGNNQPQHF. The CDR3, as DNA: TGTGCCAGCAGCCCGGGGGGGAACAATCAGCCCCAGCATTTT.

The rearrangement links TRBV19 to TRBJ2-1, with D possibly matching TRBD1 (5 bases). Germline V lookup: CDR1 LNHDA, CDR2 SQIVND (reference sequence). V lost 7 bases to trimming and J lost 6 bases, with 16 bases between them. This CDR3 spans 14 amino acids. CDR3 sequence reads: CASTSSQGSNEQFF. The DNA for the CDR3 is TGTGCCAGTACCTCCTCGCAGGGTTCCAATGAGCAGTTCTTC.

The V and J genes are TRBV5-4 and TRBJ1-2, with 9 positions matching TRBD1. Per germline, CDR1 SGHNT and CDR2 YYREEE (reference sequence). The V gene end was trimmed by 5 bases and the J gene end by 4 bases; junction bases not matched to a gene: 9. This CDR3 is 15 amino acids long. This chain's CDR3 is CASRLTGGVGYGYTF. DNA of the CDR3: TGTGCCAGCAGGCTCACAGGGGGCGTAGGCTATGGCTACACCTTC.

The CDR3 spells CASSFLPGASGGYEQYF. The DNA of the CDR3 is TGTGCCAGCAGCTTCCTCCCTGGGGCTAGCGGGGGGTACGAGCAGTACTTC. This chain uses TRBV7-9 with TRBJ2-7, with TRBD2 matching 11 bases. Losses at the gene ends were 3 bases for V and 4 bases for J; bases not matched to a gene: 11. This CDR3 comprises 17 residues. In germline, CDR1 is SEHNR, CDR2 FQNEAQ (reference sequence). Looking up the rest from reference TRBV7-9 and TRBJ2-7 gives the full variable domain: DTGVSQNPRHKITKRGQNVTFRCDPISEHNRLYWYRQTLGQGPEFLTYFQNEAQLEKSRLLSDRFSAERPKGSFSTLEIQRTEQGDSAMYLCASSFLPGASGGYEQYFGPGTRLTVT.

The V and J genes are TRBV4-3 and TRBJ2-3, with TRBD2 identical over 12 bases. There are 16 residues in the CDR3. V was clipped by 3 bases and J by 3 bases; unmatched bases: 4. Germline V CDR1 and CDR2: LGHNA, YSLEER. In nucleotides, the CDR3 is TGCGCCAGCAGCCACGGACTAGCGGGAAATACAGATACGCAGTATTTT. Protein product: CASSHGLAGNTDTQYF.

This clone was detected once. V and J are TRBV6-4 and TRBJ2-1, with TRBD1 matching over 7 bases. The V segment lost 6 bases and the J segment 9 bases; nucleotides outside the gene matches: 11. This CDR3 has 14 residues. Germline CDR1 and CDR2: MRHNA and SNTAGT. CDR3 protein: CASSPGQTMSEQFF. The CDR3 DNA reads as TGTGCCAGCAGCCCGGGACAGACTATGAGTGAGCAGTTCTTC.

This clone has more than one count but fewer than ten. The chain links TRBV14 to TRBJ1-2, with 12 bases aligning to TRBD1. The CDR3 is 15 residues long. Germline values: CDR1 SGHDN, CDR2 FVKESK. J gave up 7 bases and V 1 base, and 4 bases lay outside the gene matches. The CDR3 sequence is CASSQGGQGAGGYTF. CDR3 nucleotides: TGTGCCAGCAGCCAAGGGGGACAGGGGGCCGGTGGCTACACCTTC. The variable domain in full, with the rest retrieved from reference TRBV14 and TRBJ1-2, is EAGVTQFPSHSVIEKGQTVTLRCDPISGHDNLYWYRRVMGKEIKFLLHFVKESKQDESGMPNNRFLAERTGGTYSTLKVQPAELEDSGVYFCASSQGGQGAGGYTFGSGTRLTVV.

The chain employs TRBV2 and TRBJ2-5; the D gene is possibly TRBD2 (7 bases). Germline loops: CDR1 SNHLY, CDR2 FYNNEI. Deletions cut 4 bases from V and 5 bases from J, with 14 bases between. The CDR3 extends over 14 amino acids. Here the CDR3 DNA reads TGTGCCAGCAGTGGCCCGGGGGGCGGTGAGACCCAGTACTTC. Encoded protein: CASSGPGGGETQYF.

V and J are TRBV6-5 and TRBJ2-7, with 7 positions matching TRBD1. The germline gives CDR1 MNHEY, CDR2 SVGAGI. This CDR3 has 13 residues. With 5 bases clipped from V and 3 bases from J, the junction kept 4 bases outside the gene matches. CDR3 bases: TGTGCCAGCAGTCCGGGACAGAACTACGAGCAGTACTTC. Translated, it gives CASSPGQNYEQYF.

The chain joins TRBV10-3 to TRBJ2-5; tentative D call: TRBD1 (6 bases). The V end was cut by 5 bases, the J end by 5 bases, with 12 bases between. CDR1 and CDR2 from the germline V gene are ENHRY and SYGVKD. This CDR3 has 13 residues. CDR3 sequence reads: CAISKTGQETQYF. The CDR3 DNA follows: TGTGCCATCAGTAAGACAGGTCAGGAGACCCAGTACTTC.

This chain uses TRBV15 with TRBJ2-4, with TRBD1 identical over 7 bases. CDR1 and CDR2 (germline): LNHNV, YYDKDF (reference sequence). There are 17 residues in the CDR3. V gave up 0 bases and J gave up 0 bases; unmatched junction bases: 5. For the CDR3, the DNA is TGTGCCACCAGCAGAGAAACGGGACAGCTAGCCAAAAACATTCAGTACTTC. It specifies CATSRETGQLAKNIQYF.

The V gene is TRBV19, the J gene TRBJ1-3, with D uncertain. Germline CDR1 and CDR2: LNHDA and SQIVND (reference sequence). V shed 5 bases and J shed 7 bases, with 9 bases lying between them. The CDR3 is 12 residues long. Here the CDR3 DNA reads TGTGCCAGTAGTCCCGGAGGTAACACCATATATTTT. Amino acids: CASSPGGNTIYF.

This chain connects TRBV9 to TRBJ2-3; 16 positions match TRBD2. V was pared by 3 bases and J by 5 bases, with 3 bases of the junction left unmatched. The CDR3 is 16 amino acids. Germline CDR1 is SGDLS and CDR2 is YYNGEE. This chain's CDR3 is CASSAGTSGRGDTQYF. The DNA for the CDR3 is TGTGCCAGCAGCGCCGGGACTAGCGGGAGGGGAGATACGCAGTATTTT.

The chain joins TRBV4-3 to TRBJ2-1, with TRBD1 matching 9 bases. In germline, CDR1 is LGHNA, CDR2 YSLEER. CDR3 length: 17 residues. The V gene end was trimmed by 4 bases and the J gene end by 11 bases; junction bases not matched to a gene: 18. The CDR3 sequence is CASSPHIQGATSEQQFF. CDR3 nucleotides: TGCGCCAGCAGCCCGCACATACAGGGGGCTACTAGCGAGCAGCAGTTCTTC.

The rearrangement links TRBV4-3 to TRBJ2-5; TRBD2 aligns across 7 bases. Trimming removed 0 bases from V and 5 bases from J; junction bases left unmatched: 9. Germline CDR1 LGHNA, CDR2 YSLEER. There are 16 residues in the CDR3. In DNA, the CDR3 is TGCGCCAGCAGCCAAGACGGCGCGGGAGTCAGGGAGACCCAGTACTTC. This encodes CASSQDGAGVRETQYF.

V and J are TRBV20-1 and TRBJ1-2; D is undetermined. Germline-derived CDR1 and CDR2 are DFQATT and SNEGSKA (reference sequence). With 6 bases removed from V and 3 bases from J, the gap between germline ends came to 5 bases. The CDR3 has 10 amino acids. The CDR3 loop is CSAPYYGYTF. In nucleotides, the CDR3 is TGCAGTGCCCCCTACTATGGCTACACCTTC.

This clone occurred a few times. The V gene is TRBV6-4, the J gene TRBJ2-2; 10 positions agree with TRBD1. CDR3 length: 15 residues. Unmatched junction bases numbered 3, after V lost 5 bases and J lost 3 bases. Germline V gives CDR1 MRHNA, CDR2 SNTAGT. The DNA of the CDR3 is TGTGCCAGCAGTTCCGGGACAGGGGACACCGGGGAGCTGTTTTTT. It is translated as CASSSGTGDTGELFF.

The genes are TRBV28 and TRBJ1-5; D unclear. Germline lookup yields CDR1 MDHEN and CDR2 SYDVKM. V gave up 7 bases and J gave up 5 bases, with 15 bases separating them. This CDR3 is 14 amino acids long. CDR3 DNA sequence: TGTGCCAGCATTTCGGGAACGGGTCATCAGCCCCAGCATTTT. This translates into CASISGTGHQPQHF.

The chain recombines TRBV11-3 with TRBJ2-7; D is unclear. V dropped 1 base and J dropped 0 bases, with 10 bases sitting between them. Germline V CDR1 and CDR2: SGHNT, YENEEA. The CDR3 contains 15 residues. For the CDR3, the DNA is TGTGCCAGCAGCTTAGGGCACGGAGACTCCTACGAGCAGTACTTC. Amino acids: CASSLGHGDSYEQYF. The full variable domain, rest sourced from reference TRBV11-3 and TRBJ2-7, is EAGVVQSPRYKIIEKKQPVAFWCNPISGHNTLYWYLQNLGQGPELLIRYENEEAVDDSQLPKDRFSAERLKGVDSTLKIQPAELGDSAVYLCASSLGHGDSYEQYFGPGTRLTVT.

This sequence joins TRBV4-1 and TRBJ2-7; D is perhaps TRBD1 (5 bases). The V end lost 3 bases, the J end lost 3 bases, and 9 bases lay between the germline ends. Germline V gene sequence: CDR1 MGHRA, CDR2 YSYEKL. The CDR3 spans 13 residues. CDR3 amino acids: CASSHDRYYEQYF. CDR3 sequence (DNA): TGCGCCAGCAGCCACGACAGATACTACGAGCAGTACTTC.

V is TRBV5-1 and J is TRBJ1-2; tentatively, D is TRBD1 (6 bases). Trimming took off 3 bases at V and 4 bases at J, with 16 bases between the two ends. CDR3 length: 15 amino acids. The V gene's germline CDR1 is SGHRS and CDR2 YFSETQ. CDR3 in amino acids: CASSSGSTGTYGYTF. The CDR3 DNA sequence: TGCGCCAGCAGCTCTGGCTCGACAGGCACCTATGGCTACACCTTC.

This chain links TRBV5-4 with TRBJ2-7; TRBD1 matches at 10 bases. The CDR3 is 15 residues long. J gave up 7 bases and V 4 bases, and 11 bases lay outside the gene matches. Looked up from germline, CDR1 is SGHNT and CDR2 is YYREEE (reference sequence). CDR3 DNA: TGTGCCAGCAGCCCCGGTGACAGGGGGCGGGAAGAGCAGTACTTC. It specifies CASSPGDRGREEQYF.

The chain couples TRBV9 to TRBJ1-2; D gene uncertain. CDR3 size: 15 residues. Germline values: CDR1 SGDLS, CDR2 YYNGEE. Trimming took off 0 bases at V and 1 base at J, with 10 bases between the two ends. The CDR3 sequence is CASSVAWESNYGYTF. CDR3 coding DNA: TGTGCCAGCAGCGTAGCTTGGGAGAGTAACTATGGCTACACCTTC.

The rearrangement joins TRBV11-2 to TRBJ2-2, with a weak D call TRBD1 (5 bases). From germline, CDR1 is SGHAT and CDR2 FQNNGV. The CDR3 length is 15 residues. V lost 1 base to trimming and J lost 0 bases, with 6 bases between them. The CDR3 spells CASSLGGSNTGELFF. CDR3 DNA: TGTGCCAGCAGCTTAGGGGGCTCGAACACCGGGGAGCTGTTTTTT.

The chain recombines TRBV6-5 with TRBJ2-7; 10 bases agree with TRBD2. The junction had 4 bases not matched to a gene; V was cut back by 0 bases and J by 5 bases. CDR1 and CDR2 from the germline V gene are MNHEY and SVGAGI. The CDR3 extends over 15 amino acids. The CDR3 sequence: CASSYSELAGDEQYF. The CDR3 nucleotides are TGTGCCAGCAGTTACTCGGAGCTAGCGGGAGACGAGCAGTACTTC.

The chain is built from TRBV6-1 and TRBJ2-4; D perhaps matches TRBD2 (5 bases). Germline CDR1 MNHNS, CDR2 SASEGT. The CDR3 covers 16 residues. Trimming cost V 3 bases and J 5 bases, with 17 bases left between them. The CDR3 loop reads CASSDRTWGFENIQYF. Here the CDR3 DNA reads TGTGCCAGCAGTGACCGGACTTGGGGTTTCGAAAACATTCAGTACTTC.

J is TRBJ2-1 and V is TRBV2; unclear D gene. CDR1 is SNHLY, CDR2 FYNNEI, per germline. The CDR3 totals 14 residues. Trimming shortened V by 3 bases and J by 2 bases, and 8 bases separated the two germline ends. CDR3 protein: CASSDRVTYNEQFF. CDR3 sequence (DNA): TGTGCCAGCAGTGATCGGGTAACCTACAATGAGCAGTTCTTC.

This chain connects TRBV29-1 to TRBJ1-2; D unresolved. V lost 4 bases to trimming and J lost 0 bases, with 3 bases between them. Germline CDR1 reads SQVTM; CDR2 reads ANQGSEA. The CDR3 has 11 residues. The chain's CDR3 is CSVGANYGYTF. In DNA, the CDR3 is TGCAGCGTTGGAGCTAACTATGGCTACACCTTC. The whole variable domain, remainder taken from reference TRBV29-1 and TRBJ1-2, is SAVISQKPSRDICQRGTSLTIQCQVDSQVTMMFWYRQQPGQSLTLIATANQGSEATYESGFVIDKFPISRPNLTFSTLTVSNMSPEDSSIYLCSVGANYGYTFGSGTRLTVV.